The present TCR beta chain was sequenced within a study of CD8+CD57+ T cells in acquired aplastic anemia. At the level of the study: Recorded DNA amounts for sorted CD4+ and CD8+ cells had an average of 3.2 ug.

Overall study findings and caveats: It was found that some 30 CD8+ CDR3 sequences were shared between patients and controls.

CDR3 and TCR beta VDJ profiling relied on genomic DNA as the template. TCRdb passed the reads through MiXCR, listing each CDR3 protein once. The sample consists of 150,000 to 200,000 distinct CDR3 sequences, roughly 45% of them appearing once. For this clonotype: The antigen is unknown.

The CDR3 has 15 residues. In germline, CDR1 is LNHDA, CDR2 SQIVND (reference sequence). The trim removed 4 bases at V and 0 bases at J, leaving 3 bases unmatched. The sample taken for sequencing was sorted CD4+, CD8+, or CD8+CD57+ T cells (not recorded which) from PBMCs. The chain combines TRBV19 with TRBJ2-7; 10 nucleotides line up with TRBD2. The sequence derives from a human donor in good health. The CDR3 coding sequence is TGTGCCAGTAGTACGGCTAGCGGGAGCTCCTACGAGCAGTACTTC. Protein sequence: CASSTASGSSYEQYF.